This T cell receptor beta chain emerged from a study of blood T cells in healthy people across ages. PCR was performed a second time for about 6 to 12 cycles using a sample-barcoded 5' primer and a J-beta primer mix. TCRdb passed the 5' RACE reads through MiXCR, listing each CDR3 protein once. The sample has under 800,000 distinct CDR3 sequences, roughly 47% seen once. Notes on the study in general: When set beside aged donors, long-lived donors presented more naive CD4+ cells and higher diversity.

Ten or more counts support this clonotype. The antigen is undetermined. Each donor gave roughly 9.1 milliliters of peripheral blood. In germline, CDR1 is LGHNA, CDR2 YNFKEQ. Trimming pared 1 base from V and 5 bases from J, leaving 11 bases between. This CDR3 has 14 residues. The rearrangement uses TRBV4-2 and TRBJ2-5; D might be TRBD1 (5 bases). Sequenced: blood. The sequence was obtained from a woman aged 55 to 70 in good health. The CDR3 protein is CASSQGQGTETQYF. Here the CDR3 DNA reads TGTGCCAGCAGCCAAGGGCAGGGAACGGAGACCCAGTACTTC.